Listed below are T cell receptor beta chains from one sample, sequenced in a study of T cell changes during pregnancy in multiple sclerosis. The assay was immunoSEQ multiplex PCR, and TCRdb's table has in-frame clones only and misses some. The sample yields approximately 100,000 clones, about 94% seen once. The sample in question was peripheral blood, obtained before pregnancy. These receptors were obtained from a female donor with multiple sclerosis, enrolled in a pregnancy study. The CDR3 runs from the conserved cysteine through the conserved F or W. D genes are given only for firm matches. The size field is filled for only some rows; it gives once, few, many or a size class.

D: -
V: TRBV15
J: TRBJ2-3
size: -
CDR3: CATSRDYPGVTDTQYF
DNA: TGTGCCACCAGCAGAGATTATCCGGGTGTAACAGATACGCAGTATTTT

D: -
V: TRBV27
J: TRBJ1-1
size: -
CDR3: CASSFEWGLVEAFF
DNA: TGTGCCAGCAGTTTTGAGTGGGGGCTTGTTGAAGCTTTCTTT

D: -
V: TRBV27
J: TRBJ2-7
size: once
CDR3: CASRRPGTYYEQYF
DNA: TGTGCCAGCAGACGCCCCGGGACTTACTACGAGCAGTACTTC

D: -
V: TRBV15
J: TRBJ1-4
size: -
CDR3: CATIQELAGRFTNEKLFF
DNA: TGTGCCACCATCCAGGAGCTTGCTGGGAGGTTTACTAATGAAAAACTGTTTTTT

D: -
V: TRBV19
J: TRBJ2-1
size: -
CDR3: CASTYAAGVPKEQFF
DNA: TGTGCCAGTACCTATGCTGCGGGCGTACCGAAAGAGCAGTTCTTC

D: TRBD2
V: TRBV4-3
J: TRBJ2-1
size: -
CDR3: CASSQLSSGSQQFF
DNA: TGCGCCAGCAGCCAACTCTCAAGCGGGAGTCAGCAGTTCTTC

D: -
V: TRBV7-9
J: TRBJ1-2
size: -
CDR3: CASSLETSGYTF
DNA: TGTGCCAGCAGCTTAGAGACATCTGGCTACACCTTC

D: TRBD2
V: TRBV19
J: TRBJ2-5
size: -
CDR3: CASRTLAGDQETQYF
DNA: TGTGCCAGTAGGACACTAGCGGGAGACCAAGAGACCCAGTACTTC

D: -
V: TRBV5-4
J: TRBJ2-5
size: -
CDR3: CASSLVSAQETQYF
DNA: TGTGCCAGCAGCTTGGTTTCAGCGCAGGAGACCCAGTACTTC

D: TRBD2
V: TRBV27
J: TRBJ2-7
size: -
CDR3: CASSLAGGSSYEQYF
DNA: TGTGCCAGCAGTTTAGCCGGCGGGAGCTCCTACGAGCAGTACTTC

D: TRBD2
V: TRBV5-4
J: TRBJ2-2
size: once
CDR3: CASSRLAGDTGELFF
DNA: TGTGCCAGCAGCCGACTAGCGGGAGACACCGGGGAGCTGTTTTTT